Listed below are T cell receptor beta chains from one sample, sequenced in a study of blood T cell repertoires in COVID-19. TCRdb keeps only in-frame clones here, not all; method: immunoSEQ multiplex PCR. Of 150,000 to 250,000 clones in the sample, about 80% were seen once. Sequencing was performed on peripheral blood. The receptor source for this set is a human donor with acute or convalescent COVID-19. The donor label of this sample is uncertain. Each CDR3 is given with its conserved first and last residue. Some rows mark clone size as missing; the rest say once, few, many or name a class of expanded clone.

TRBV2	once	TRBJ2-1	CASSARGLGQFF
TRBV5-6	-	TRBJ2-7	CASSLTSYEQYF
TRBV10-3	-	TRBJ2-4	CAISESRIAGGNIQYF
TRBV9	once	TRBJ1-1	CASSELQGMNTEAFF
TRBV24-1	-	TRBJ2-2	CATSRGTGTGWSGELFF
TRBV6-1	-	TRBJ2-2	CASSELAGGRTGELFF
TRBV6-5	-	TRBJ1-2	CASSLHTILNGYTF
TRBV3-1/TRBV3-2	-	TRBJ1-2	CASSQRVDYGYTF
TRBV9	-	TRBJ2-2	CASSVAGGRDAGELFF
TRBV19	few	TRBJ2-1	CASATSGSTFPEQFF
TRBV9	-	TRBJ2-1	CASSVGVSGRYNEQFF
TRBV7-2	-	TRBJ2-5	CASSLEGSGSRKTQYF
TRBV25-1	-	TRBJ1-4	CASSEVQKNEKLFF
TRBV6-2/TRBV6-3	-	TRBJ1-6	CASSSRGGSNSPLHF
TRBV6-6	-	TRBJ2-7	CASSYGGRSYEQYF
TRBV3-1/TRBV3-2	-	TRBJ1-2	CASSPRDRGSGYTF
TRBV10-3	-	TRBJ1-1	CATINRGRGSNTEAFF
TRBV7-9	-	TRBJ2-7	CASSLGGGGYEQYF
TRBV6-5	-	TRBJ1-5	CASNPGGNQPQHF
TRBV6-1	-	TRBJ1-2	CASSESSGQAFNYGYTF
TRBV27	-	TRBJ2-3	CASRGQNTDTQYF
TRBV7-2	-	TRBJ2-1	CASSFTSGPYEQFF
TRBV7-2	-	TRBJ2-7	CASSLKRLKGRRHEQYF
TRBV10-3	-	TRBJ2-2	CAISESSSSANTGELFF
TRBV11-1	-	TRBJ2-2	CASSLARATGELFF
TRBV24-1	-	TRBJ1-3	CATSEGDSSGNTIYF
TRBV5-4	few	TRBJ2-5	CASSRSGIGQETQYF
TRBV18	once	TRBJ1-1	CASSPAGQGGLTEAFF
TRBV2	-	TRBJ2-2	CASSPGLAGPGELFF
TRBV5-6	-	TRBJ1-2	CASSQVGTAFGTF
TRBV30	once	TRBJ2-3	CAWTTGAPLDTQYF
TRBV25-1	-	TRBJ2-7	CASSEGGTGGYEQYF
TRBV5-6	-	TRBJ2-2	CASSFRRGPTGELFF
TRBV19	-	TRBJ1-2	CASSTLLTGRYYGYTF
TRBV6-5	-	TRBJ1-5	CASRDRGPYQPQHF
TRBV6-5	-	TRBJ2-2	CASLAGNYAGELFF
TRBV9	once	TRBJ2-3	CASSAWTSRGTDTQYF
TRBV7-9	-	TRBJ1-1	CASSLQGALTEAFF
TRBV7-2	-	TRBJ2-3	CASSLVAVRDTQYF
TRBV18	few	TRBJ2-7	CASSPQDEQYF
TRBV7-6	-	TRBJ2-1	CASSSRQGYNEQFF
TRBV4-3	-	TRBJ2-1	CASSQSRLAHNEQFF
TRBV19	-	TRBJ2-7	CASSAQQGAHEQYF
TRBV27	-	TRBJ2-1	CASTIGLAGNEQFF
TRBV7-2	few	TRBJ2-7	CASSPLGLAGQRPYEQYF